This T cell receptor beta chain was identified in a study of cytomegalovirus exposure and HLA in healthy donors (dated by TCRdb to 2016 to 2017). Context from the whole study: In an earlier analysis of approximately 500 of the donors, 250 to 300 Gb of sequence data and approximately 100 million unique TCR beta sequences from roughly 180 million T cells were reported. Rather than drawing on any new phenotypic data, the later analysis identified candidate immune exposures from TCR beta sequences and the way those sequences occurred across donors. A later genetic analysis used genome-wide SNP genotypes for 398 of the 666 donors, treating that subset as a discovery cohort. Alongside the repertoire data, information on donor age, sex, ethnicity and CMV serostatus was compiled. The study used immunosequencing to profile the T cell repertoires of hundreds of subjects and linked those repertoires to cytomegalovirus serostatus. Four or five DR-DQ haplotypes were handled as single units for association and clustering because linkage in the cohort was strong. An earlier analysis of fewer than 750 of the donors used high-throughput TCR beta sequencing to judge whether each TCR beta V gene segment behaved as functional or pseudogenic. To predict cytomegalovirus infection status, the study brought together high-throughput TCR immunosequencing, statistical association of individual TCRs with disease status, and machine learning. Every discovery cohort repertoire had been produced on one sequencing platform. Roughly 290 gigabases of sequencing data and 91 million or so unique TCR sequences made up an early release that covered roughly 670 HLA-typed donors. In a later analysis, previously published TCR beta repertoires from 600 to 850 donors were re-analyzed and high-resolution HLA genotyping was added so that TCR occurrence patterns could be studied. The study aimed to test whether cataloging public T cell receptors could reveal signatures of past pathogen exposure. A separate validation cohort of roughly 120 different subjects was used in addition to the roughly 720-subject first cohort. The number of donors typed differed by locus, with roughly 629-640 for A, B, C, DRB1 and DQB1, around 500 for DQA1, some 570 for DPA1, and 450 to 480 for DPB1. HLA typing included class I and class II loci at four-digit resolution. Of the roughly 400 genotyped donors, over 80% were placed in the genetic ancestry cluster associated with self-reported Caucasian donors. Among about 370 genotyped donors of the cohort, an average of around 250,000 unique TCR beta nucleotide sequences was sequenced per donor, of which about 19% were non-productive.

The cohort consisted of fewer than 700 healthy bone marrow donors. All cohort members were sampled while nominally healthy, although unrecorded immune exposures were likely present. The donor was CMV seronegative and was included in the group of hundreds of seronegative cohort members. Each donor provided a peripheral blood sample, and peripheral blood mononuclear cells were used for TCR beta sequencing. Genomic DNA was extracted from the blood cell samples with the Qiagen DNeasy Blood Extraction Kit. Counted from cysteine to valine, this CDR3 has 15 amino acids. Solely the CDR3 DNA is kept, with 45 bases framed from the first base. Ends trimmed: V by 6 bases, J by 7 bases; bases unmatched to a gene: 11. From the germline V gene, CDR1 is MDHEN and CDR2 is SYDVKM. General study outcomes and caveats: Compared with equally common non-associated chains, HLA-associated TCR beta chains in a later analysis were more clonally expanded and had lower generation probabilities. In a later genetic analysis, a missense DCLRE1C variant was associated with V-gene and J-gene trimming of TCR beta chains, and the association was replicated in an independent cohort. At a false discovery rate of 0.05, a later analysis linked under 20,000 TCR beta sequences to specific HLA alleles. According to a later analysis, TCR association rates differed among HLA loci, with DRB1 alleles showing the most associated TCRs and HLA-C alleles showing the fewest. A further reported finding was that TCR beta sequences accurately predicted the HLA-A and HLA-B alleles for most subjects in the first cohort. Several of the top co-occurrence clusters appeared to be linked to parvovirus B19, influenza, CMV and Epstein-Barr virus, according to a later analysis. In an earlier analysis of about 550 of the donors, most TCR beta V segments were observed in productive rearrangements about 87% or about 30% of the time, broadly matching IMGT annotations. Assigning TCR associations to individual alleles was difficult when HLA alleles, especially DR and DQ, strongly co-occurred. Presence/absence analyses assumed roughly uniform sequencing depth across donors, an assumption that may not hold. The authors suggested that the approach could potentially be generalized to other disease states and immunological phenotypes. In the study, some 160 TCR beta chains were listed as associated with cytomegalovirus. Three of the identified cytomegalovirus-associated TCR beta chains were confirmed in vitro to be specific for cytomegalovirus antigens. Most TCR sequences were seen in very few donors, while some public TCRs were found in many individuals. Most CMV-associated TCR beta chains appeared to be HLA-restricted in a later analysis, and the HLA associations seemed to be driven largely by CMV exposure. Over 15 rarely observed V segments, including chromosome 9 orphons, were excluded from the earlier analysis of 550 to 700 of the donors because counts were too low. Some IMGT-functional V segments, including TRBV6-2 and TRBV6-3, could not be told apart with the 87-base-pair reads, so those segments were excluded. Because some donors lacked HLA typing at each locus, the association tests relied only on the typed subset. The sequencing pipeline was judged likely to have produced a cluster of highly shared sequence variants as a technical artifact. In both the original and validation cohorts, the classifier was reported to diagnose cytomegalovirus status with high specificity and sensitivity. A later genetic analysis reported fewer N-insertions in productive TCRs among donors in an Asian-associated ancestry cluster than the roughly 620-donor mean. Correlated functional status among segregating V segments might reflect linkage disequilibrium, but an unknown experimental factor could not be ruled out. The only immune exposure information available for the cohort was CMV serostatus. In this cohort, only TCR beta chains were sequenced, and detectable features were limited by the absence of alpha or paired-chain data.

As to this clone: No antigen is known for it. No base quality values were provided; no much bigger clone lies one nucleotide off.

The method behind the library was the immunoSEQ multiplex PCR assay. A mixture of 60 forward primers for TCR Vbeta segments and 13 reverse primers for TCR Jbeta segments was used in the multiplex PCR. A multiplex PCR assay on genomic DNA amplified the CDR3 region of rearranged TCR beta genes. Amplified TCR beta libraries were sequenced as 87-base-pair reads on the Illumina HiSeq System. From the authors' description of their analysis: A later analysis counted tens of millions of unique TCR beta chains across the 500 to 850 repertoires, and approximately 11 million of these chains were shared by at least two donors. A nearest-neighbor algorithm error-corrected the raw reads and collapsed the reads into unique sequences, merging closely related sequences to remove PCR and sequencing errors. V, D and J gene segments were assigned by aligning CDR3 sequences to IMGT reference sequences. For a sequence to be retained, a match of at least six nucleotides to both a V gene segment and a J gene segment was required. Rearrangements were called productive when the CDR3 lacked stop codons and stayed in frame with V and J; all others were non-productive. CDR3 was defined by IMGT convention, running from the second conserved V-encoded cysteine to the conserved J-encoded phenylalanine. Sequences without an unambiguous match to a single V gene segment were excluded from the earlier analysis of several hundred of the donors. An earlier analysis of 587 of the donors called V segments functional above 56.7% productive rearrangements and segregating when the between-donor standard deviation exceeded 5%. A statistical classification framework was developed to diagnose cytomegalovirus status using the catalog of TCR beta chain sequences. A later analysis assigned V and J genes by comparing TCR nucleotide sequences with IMGT/GENE-DB human TR gene sequences. A later analysis assigned CDR3 sequences and most-parsimonious VDJ recombination scenarios with the TCRdist pipeline. In a later analysis, every TCR beta chain was defined by the combination of its CDR3 amino acid sequence and its V-gene family, and reads without a unique V-gene family were dropped. As a way to deal with suspected cross-contamination and a sequencing artifact, a later analysis dropped 450 to 700 nucleotide sequences that were highly shared and had low generation probability. A later analysis calculated a clonal expansion index for each public chain from normalized within-repertoire ranks of inferred template counts. A later analysis computed generation probabilities with a VDJ recombination model fitted to out-of-frame rearrangements, and checked the results against IGoR. Hypergeometric tests were used in a later analysis to score TCR-TCR, TCR-HLA and TCR-CMV co-occurrence, with a repertoire-size bias correction applied to the TCR pairs. A later analysis estimated false discovery rates by permuting HLA or CMV assignments 20 times. In a later analysis, co-occurring TCRs were grouped with DBSCAN, and TCRdist sequence similarity was added when clustering was performed within HLA-allele-positive subsets. For co-occurrence clustering, repertoires with fewer than 30,000 or more than 120,000 public chains were excluded, along with roughly 5 repertoires with anomalous nucleotide sharing. TCRdb re-hosts the immuneACCESS table, in-frame sequences only. Its copies lack some clones; in the studies checked, an unresolved V gene accounts for under half of them, and the cause for the rest is not known. From that table come the V and J calls and clone size; the DNA was used to work out D and trimming. Across this sample there are roughly 88,000 clones, with just under 70% seen only once. Approximately 2.9% of the sample belongs to the ten largest clones.

The sequence links TRBV28 to TRBJ2-7; 11 bases in the junction line up with TRBD2. This clonotype originated in a man between 45 and 60 years old in good health and CMV-seronegative. The sample consisted of PBMCs. This receptor has the CDR3 CASRRSGRALGEQYV. In nucleotide form, the sequence is TGTGCCAGCAGACGTAGCGGGAGGGCCCTAGGGGAGCAGTACGTC.